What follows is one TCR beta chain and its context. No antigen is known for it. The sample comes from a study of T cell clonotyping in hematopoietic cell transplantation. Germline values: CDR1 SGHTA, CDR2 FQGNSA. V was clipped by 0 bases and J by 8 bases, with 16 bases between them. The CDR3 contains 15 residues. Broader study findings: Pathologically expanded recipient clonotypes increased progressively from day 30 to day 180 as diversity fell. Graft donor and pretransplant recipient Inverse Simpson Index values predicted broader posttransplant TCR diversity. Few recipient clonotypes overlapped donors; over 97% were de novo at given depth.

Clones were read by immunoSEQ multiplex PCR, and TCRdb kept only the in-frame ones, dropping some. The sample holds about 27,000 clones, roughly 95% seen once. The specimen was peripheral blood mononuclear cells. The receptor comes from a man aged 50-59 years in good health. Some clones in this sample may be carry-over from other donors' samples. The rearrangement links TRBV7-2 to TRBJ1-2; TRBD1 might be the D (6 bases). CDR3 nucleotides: TGTGCCAGCAGCTTAGCAGGACAGTTCCAGGGGGGCTACACCTTC. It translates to CASSLAGQFQGGYTF.